This note documents a single TCR beta chain sequence. Germline V CDR1 and CDR2: SGHTA, FQGNSA. This CDR3 is 15 amino acids long. Deletions cut 5 bases from V and 2 bases from J, with 14 bases between. The sample is drawn from a study of control samples from healthy donors and cancer patients. The repertoire was sequenced with immunoSEQ multiplex PCR; TCRdb's copy has only in-frame clones and lacks some. Here the sample spans about 69,000 clones, 84% being singletons. Sequencing was carried out using PBMCs. The chain recombines TRBV7-2 with TRBJ2-3, with TRBD1 as a possible D gene (5 bases). This receptor was obtained from a woman in her fifties or sixties with lung cancer. The DNA for the CDR3 is TGTGCCAGCAGCCTAACAGTGGACACCACAGATACGCAGTATTTT. Its translation is CASSLTVDTTDTQYF.